What follows are 3 T cell receptor beta chains derived from one specimen sequenced in a study of blood T cell repertoires in COVID-19. This table comes from immunoSEQ multiplex PCR, and its TCRdb copy is limited to in-frame clones, with some not included. The sample lists tens of thousands of clones, roughly 91% occurring once. Material for sequencing was peripheral blood. Receptors were obtained from a middle-aged man with active COVID-19.

The genes are TRBV5-1 and TRBJ1-1; D is unresolved. The germline V gene has CDR1 SGHRS and CDR2 YFSETQ. CDR3 size: 14 residues. V gave up 0 bases and J gave up 1 base, with 7 bases separating them. The CDR3 DNA reads TGCGCCAGCAGCTTGGTTGGCAGGAACACTGAAGCTTTCTTT. It translates to CASSLVGRNTEAFF.

This chain uses TRBV24-1 with TRBJ1-3; no clear D. Trimming took 4 bases from V and 1 from J, leaving 10 bases between them. The CDR3 totals 15 residues. The germline V gene encodes CDR1 KGHDR and CDR2 SFDVKD. The chain's CDR3 is CATSETGESGNTIYF. CDR3 nucleotides: TGTGCCACCAGTGAGACTGGAGAATCTGGAAACACCATATATTTT.

This chain connects TRBV20-1 to TRBJ1-1; TRBD1 is a possible D gene (5 bases). Per germline, CDR1 DFQATT and CDR2 SNEGSKA (reference sequence). Trimming pared 3 bases from V and 3 bases from J, leaving 11 bases between. CDR3 length: 13 amino acids. The CDR3 loop is CSASLGEDTEAFF. The CDR3 DNA reads as TGCAGTGCTAGTTTGGGGGAGGACACTGAAGCTTTCTTT.